In its sample, the clone carrying this T cell receptor (beta chain) was seen a few times. Its target is unknown. The sample is drawn from a study of human T cells and chemical hapten exposure. Turning to the study itself: Small volume differences among pooled libraries mainly caused per-sample TCR yield variation.

Unique molecular identifiers were affixed to discrete cDNA molecules within the library. As processed by the authors: The number of TCRs in each sample had a median of 95,638 and spanned roughly 23,224 to 700,000. TCRdb ran MiXCR on the RACE reads and lists one entry per CDR3 protein. The authors' filters were not applied to this entry. The repertoire holds about 130,000 distinct CDR3 sequences, with about 8.2% as singletons. Time point given: healthy volunteer bleed at 2 weeks. Before extraction, the whole blood was not fractionated, and total RNA was taken from it. Germline V gene data show CDR1 as MNHEY and CDR2 as SVGEGT. V dropped 8 bases and J dropped 4 bases, with 20 bases sitting between them. This CDR3 spans 16 amino acids. General study results and limits: DPC sensitization did not alter TCRs above 1 in 1000 frequency.

Sequencing input: whole blood. The sequence derives from a male donor in good health. Some clones in this sample may be carry-over from other donors' samples. This sequence joins TRBV6-2 or TRBV6-3 and TRBJ1-4; D is unclear. The CDR3 region is CASQAPLGRINEKLFF. The CDR3 nucleotides are TGTGCCAGCCAAGCTCCCCTCGGACGGATTAATGAAAAACTGTTTTTT.